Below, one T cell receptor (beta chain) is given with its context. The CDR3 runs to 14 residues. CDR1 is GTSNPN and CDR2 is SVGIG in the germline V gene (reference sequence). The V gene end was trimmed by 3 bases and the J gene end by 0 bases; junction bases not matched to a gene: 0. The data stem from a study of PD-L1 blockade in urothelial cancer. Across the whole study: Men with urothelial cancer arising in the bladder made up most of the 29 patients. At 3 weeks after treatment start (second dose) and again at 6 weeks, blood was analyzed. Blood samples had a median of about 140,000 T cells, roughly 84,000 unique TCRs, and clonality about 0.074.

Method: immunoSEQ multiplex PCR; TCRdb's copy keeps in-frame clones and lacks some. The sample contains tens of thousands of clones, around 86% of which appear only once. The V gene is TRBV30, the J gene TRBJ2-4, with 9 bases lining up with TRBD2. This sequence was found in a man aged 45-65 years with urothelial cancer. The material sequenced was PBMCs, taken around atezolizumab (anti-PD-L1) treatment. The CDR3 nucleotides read TGTGCCTGGAGACTAGCGGGAGCCAAAAACATTCAGTACTTC. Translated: CAWRLAGAKNIQYF.